This T cell receptor beta chain appears in the sequencing data of a study of T cell repertoires in cytomegalovirus infection. CDR3 length: 15 amino acids. With 3 bases removed from V and 5 bases from J, the gap between germline ends came to 16 bases. In germline, CDR1 is SGHVS, CDR2 FQNEAQ. Each CDR3 protein gets one entry after TCRdb re-called the reads with MiXCR. The data hold 65,000 to 95,000 distinct CDR3 sequences, with more than 3% observed a single time. Ten or more counts support this clonotype. The sample was PBMCs. The TCR was taken from a human donor in good health (CMV status not recorded). Some clones in this sample may be carry-over from other donors' samples. This chain connects TRBV7-8 to TRBJ2-5; D uncertain. The CDR3 DNA follows: TGTGCCAGCAGCTTGGATCTCGTGTCTCGCGAGACCCAGTACTTC. Protein: CASSLDLVSRETQYF.